This passage covers 11 T cell receptor beta chains from one sample sequenced in a study of blood T cells in healthy people across ages. Then a second PCR, running about 6 to 12 cycles, was carried out with a sample-barcoded 5' primer and a J-beta primer mix. MiXCR, applied by TCRdb to the 5' RACE reads, yields one record per CDR3 protein. The sample includes hundreds of thousands of distinct CDR3 sequences, 25% to 30% of them seen just once. Sequences were obtained from blood. The receptors come from a woman in her 70s in good health.

In this sample, this clonotype turned up a few times. This chain connects TRBV9 to TRBJ2-6; D is ambiguous. Trimming took off 0 bases at V and 9 bases at J, with 7 bases between the two ends. Germline V gene data show CDR1 as SGDLS and CDR2 as YYNGEE. The CDR3 is 13 amino acids. The CDR3 bases are TGTGCCAGCAGCGTAGGAGGCGTCAACGTCCTGACTTTC. This encodes CASSVGGVNVLTF.

The CDR3 coding sequence is TGTGCCAGCAGCAGCGGGACAGCACCAATACTATCACCCCTCCACTTT. Residues: CASSSGTAPILSPLHF. V gene TRBV7-3 combines with J gene TRBJ1-6, with 7 bases matching TRBD1. The CDR3 runs 16 residues. V gave up 5 bases and J gave up 10 bases; unmatched junction bases: 14. Germline values: CDR1 SGHTA, CDR2 FQGTGA.

V and J are TRBV27 and TRBJ1-5; a possible D gene is TRBD1 (5 bases). From germline, CDR1 is MNHEY and CDR2 SMNVEV (reference sequence). The CDR3 runs to 15 residues. V lost 2 bases, J lost 2 bases, and 10 bases lay in between. CDR3 sequence reads: CASSLVGVGNQPQHF. In DNA, the CDR3 is TGTGCCAGCAGTTTAGTGGGGGTGGGCAATCAGCCCCAGCATTTT.

Here the CDR3 reads CASSVRQNGELFF. The CDR3 nucleotides are TGTGCCAGCAGCGTTAGACAGAACGGGGAGCTGTTTTTT. This rearrangement joins TRBV6-4 to TRBJ2-2; D is perhaps TRBD1 (5 bases). The CDR3 consists of 13 residues. With 6 bases removed from V and 7 bases from J, the gap between germline ends came to 12 bases. CDR1 is MRHNA, CDR2 SNTAGT, per germline.

The chain uses TRBV7-2 and TRBJ2-5, with D possibly matching TRBD2 (5 bases). Germline values: CDR1 SGHTA, CDR2 FQGNSA. Deletions cut 8 bases from V and 1 base from J, with 17 bases between. The CDR3 extends over 15 amino acids. The CDR3 region has the DNA TGTGCCAGCGAAAAATGGGTCGAGGGCCAAGAGACCCAGTACTTC. Protein product: CASEKWVEGQETQYF.

This clonotype was seen a few times. The J gene is TRBJ1-1, the V gene TRBV29-1, with D possibly matching TRBD1 (5 bases). This CDR3 comprises 14 residues. The V and J ends lost 6 bases and 4 bases respectively, with 18 bases between them. Germline assignment: CDR1 SQVTM and CDR2 ANQGSEA. DNA of the CDR3: TGCAGCGTGGATCAGGGAGGATTAGGCACTGAAGCTTTCTTT. Translating it yields CSVDQGGLGTEAFF.

This clonotype showed up just a few times. This chain uses TRBV29-1 with TRBJ2-6, with a possible D match to TRBD2 (5 bases). The CDR3 runs to 15 residues. The ends were cut back, 6 bases at V and 0 bases at J, with 12 bases in the middle. Germline loops: CDR1 SQVTM, CDR2 ANQGSEA. CDR3 DNA: TGCAGCGTGACCGGGGAGCCCTCTGGGGCCAACGTCCTGACTTTC. It codes for CSVTGEPSGANVLTF. The variable domain in full, with the rest retrieved from reference TRBV29-1 and TRBJ2-6, is SAVISQKPSRDICQRGTSLTIQCQVDSQVTMMFWYRQQPGQSLTLIATANQGSEATYESGFVIDKFPISRPNLTFSTLTVSNMSPEDSSIYLCSVTGEPSGANVLTFGAGSRLTVL.

This clonotype was counted only a few times. The rearrangement links TRBV2 to TRBJ2-1, with D tentatively TRBD1 or TRBD2 (6 bases each). CDR1 and CDR2 (germline): SNHLY, FYNNEI. The CDR3 spans 12 residues. Trimming removed 7 bases from V and 6 bases from J, with 10 bases in between. The CDR3 reads CASKGDSNEQFF. The CDR3 DNA is TGTGCCAGCAAGGGGGACTCCAATGAGCAGTTCTTC.

This clonotype was recorded a few times. J is TRBJ2-3 and V is TRBV4-1; D might be TRBD2 (6 bases). V was shortened by 1 base and J by 1 base, with 15 bases between the two germline ends. This CDR3 region has 17 residues. Germline CDR1 MGHRA, CDR2 YSYEKL. CDR3 amino acids: CASSQGPRGFRTDTQYF. CDR3 sequence (DNA): TGCGCCAGCAGCCAAGGCCCTCGGGGGTTCCGCACAGATACGCAGTATTTT.

The V and J genes are TRBV28 and TRBJ1-2, with D possibly matching TRBD1 (5 bases). This CDR3 comprises 15 residues. Per germline, CDR1 MDHEN and CDR2 SYDVKM. V shed 4 bases and J shed 4 bases, with 16 bases lying between them. The CDR3: CASSSRSGGSYGYTF. The CDR3 DNA is TGTGCCAGCAGTTCCCGGTCGGGGGGATCCTATGGCTACACCTTC.

This clonotype was counted between two and nine times. The J gene is TRBJ2-3, the V gene TRBV6-2 or TRBV6-3; 9 nucleotides match TRBD1. The CDR3 loop spans 17 amino acids. The germline CDR1 and CDR2 sequences are MNHEY and SVGEGT. V trimming: 6 bases; J trimming: 4 bases; junction bases outside the gene matches: 14. CDR3 loop: CASSSTGGRVRADTQYF. In nucleotides, the CDR3 is TGTGCCAGCAGCAGCACAGGGGGCCGCGTTCGCGCAGATACGCAGTATTTT.